The 30 T cell receptor beta chains below all came from one sample that was sequenced in a study of shared clonotypes between healthy human individuals. Clones were read by immunoSEQ multiplex PCR, and TCRdb kept only the in-frame ones, dropping some. The sample holds 2 million to 2.5 million clones; 95% are singletons and the top ten take 0.1% to 0.15%. The sample taken for sequencing was naive CD4+ T cells sorted from blood. This sample's subset: CD45RA+ positively selected. Receptor source: a man aged 18 to 30 in good health.

The rearrangement joins TRBV28 to TRBJ1-4; TRBD1 agrees at 7 bases. The CDR3 loop spans 14 amino acids. In germline, CDR1 is MDHEN, CDR2 SYDVKM. The junction had 8 bases not matched to a gene; V was cut back by 6 bases and J by 7 bases. DNA of the CDR3: TGTGCCAGCAGAAGGGGGCGGAGGAGTGAAAAACTGTTTTTT. This gives the protein CASRRGRRSEKLFF.

The chain employs TRBV19 and TRBJ1-6; 10 bases line up with TRBD1. V shed 5 bases, J shed 10 bases, and the junction held 8 bases outside the gene matches. Germline assignment: CDR1 LNHDA and CDR2 SQIVND (reference sequence). The CDR3 is 15 residues long. The CDR3 reads CASSALGQGISPLHF. The DNA for the CDR3 is TGTGCCAGTAGTGCCTTGGGACAGGGGATCTCACCCCTCCACTTT. The full variable domain, rest sourced from reference TRBV19 and TRBJ1-6, is DGGITQSPKYLFRKEGQNVTLSCEQNLNHDAMYWYRQDPGQGLRLIYYSQIVNDFQKGDIAEGYSVSREKKESFPLTVTSAQKNPTAFYLCASSALGQGISPLHFGNGTRLTVT.

This chain joins TRBV19 and TRBJ2-7, with TRBD1 as a possible D gene (5 bases). The CDR3 sequence is 16 residues long. Germline V CDR1 and CDR2: LNHDA, SQIVND (reference sequence). V lost 2 bases, J lost 4 bases, and 18 bases lay in between. CDR3 loop: CASSISWAGSRYEQYF. CDR3 nucleotide sequence: TGTGCCAGTAGTATAAGTTGGGCAGGGTCGAGGTACGAGCAGTACTTC.

Comments on this clone: Other DNA variants within this sample encode the same CDR3. J is TRBJ2-7 and V is TRBV19; 9 bases fit TRBD1. This CDR3 is 14 amino acids long. The germline CDR1 and CDR2 sequences are LNHDA and SQIVND (reference sequence). Trimming removed 0 bases from V and 7 bases from J; junction bases left unmatched: 4. Here the CDR3 reads CASSIEQGAGEQYF. DNA for the CDR3: TGTGCCAGTAGTATAGAACAGGGGGCCGGGGAGCAGTACTTC.

Written as DNA, the CDR3 is TGTGCCAGCACCACGGGACAGGGCTCCTACGAGCAGTACTTC. It codes for CASTTGQGSYEQYF. The rearrangement joins TRBV28 to TRBJ2-7; 9 nucleotides line up with TRBD1. Germline V gene lookup returns CDR1 MDHEN and CDR2 SYDVKM. V was clipped by 7 bases and J by 0 bases; unmatched bases: 4. The CDR3 totals 14 residues.

The V and J genes are TRBV10-3 and TRBJ1-5; unclear D gene. The CDR3 length is 15 residues. V lost 5 bases to trimming and J lost 6 bases, with 17 bases between them. Germline loops: CDR1 ENHRY, CDR2 SYGVKD. The CDR3 spells CAISKDRPESQPQHF. The CDR3 bases are TGTGCCATCAGTAAGGACCGCCCGGAGAGTCAGCCCCAGCATTTT.

The J gene is TRBJ2-6, the V gene TRBV5-4; D is possibly TRBD1 (5 bases). V was cut by 4 bases and J by 4 bases, with 12 bases left in between. This CDR3 comprises 15 residues. Germline CDR1 and CDR2: SGHNT and YYREEE (reference sequence). CDR3 nucleotide sequence: TGTGCCAGCAGCCCGACAGTGATGGGGGCCAACGTCCTGACTTTC. Its protein product is CASSPTVMGANVLTF.

This clone was detected once. CDR3 in amino acids: CASRLSGSWYEQYF. The CDR3 region has the DNA TGTGCCAGCAGGCTTAGCGGGAGTTGGTACGAGCAGTACTTC. V usage is TRBV5-5 and J usage is TRBJ2-7; 9 positions match TRBD2. The CDR3 spans 14 residues. Germline CDR1 SGHKS, CDR2 YYEKEE (reference sequence). The junction had 7 bases not matched to a gene; V was cut back by 5 bases and J by 4 bases.

The J gene is TRBJ2-1, the V gene TRBV6-1; 12 bases agree with TRBD2. The CDR3 has 17 residues. With 4 bases clipped from V and 8 bases from J, the junction kept 12 bases outside the gene matches. Germline CDR1 reads MNHNS; CDR2 reads SASEGT. CDR3 residues: CASSGAGLAGPVDEQFF. DNA for the CDR3: TGTGCCAGCAGTGGGGCGGGACTAGCGGGCCCCGTCGATGAGCAGTTCTTC.

The chain combines TRBV10-3 with TRBJ2-3, with D unresolved. This CDR3 contains 14 residues. Germline CDR1 is ENHRY and CDR2 is SYGVKD. V lost 8 bases and J lost 3, with 15 bases in between. The CDR3 loop reads CAISPASWTDTQYF. For the CDR3, the DNA is TGTGCCATCTCACCAGCCTCGTGGACAGATACGCAGTATTTT.

The V call is TRBV6-5, the J call TRBJ2-7; unclear D gene. V was trimmed by 2 bases and J by 3 bases, leaving 14 bases between them. Germline V gene sequence: CDR1 MNHEY, CDR2 SVGAGI. The CDR3 totals 15 residues. The CDR3 spells CASSYGQARNYEQYF. DNA for the CDR3: TGTGCCAGCAGTTACGGGCAGGCGAGGAACTACGAGCAGTACTTC.

The chain has TRBV5-1 and TRBJ1-6, with D uncertain. With 1 base removed from V and 10 bases from J, the gap between germline ends came to 12 bases. Germline V gene sequence: CDR1 SGHRS, CDR2 YFSETQ. There are 14 residues in the CDR3. CDR3 nucleotide sequence: TGCGCCAGCAGCTTGAGTTACGGCTACTCACCCCTCCACTTT. Residues: CASSLSYGYSPLHF.

The rearrangement joins TRBV27 to TRBJ1-4; TRBD1 agrees at 10 bases. The CDR3 covers 17 residues. Germline assignment: CDR1 MNHEY and CDR2 SMNVEV (reference sequence). J lost 0 bases, V lost 3 bases, and 4 bases had no gene match. CDR3 in DNA: TGTGCCAGCAGTTTTCGAGGGACAGGGGCAACTAATGAAAAACTGTTTTTT. Translated, it gives CASSFRGTGATNEKLFF.

This clone was seen only a few times. This chain uses TRBV5-1 with TRBJ1-6; TRBD1 is a possible D gene (5 bases). CDR3 length: 15 amino acids. V lost 0 bases, J lost 9 bases, and 13 bases lay in between. Germline V gene data show CDR1 as SGHRS and CDR2 as YFSETQ. CDR3 bases: TGCGCCAGCAGCTTGGCCGCAGGGAGGGGTTCACCCCTCCACTTT. Amino acids: CASSLAAGRGSPLHF.

This chain joins TRBV5-8 and TRBJ2-3, with unresolved D. The CDR3 is 11 residues long. Trimming took off 7 bases at V and 3 bases at J, with 6 bases between the two ends. From germline, CDR1 is SGHTS and CDR2 YDEGEE. The chain's CDR3 is CASDRTDTQYF. CDR3 nucleotide sequence: TGTGCCAGCGACCGGACAGATACGCAGTATTTT.

CDR3: CASSLGEVRETQYF. The CDR3 DNA reads TGCGCCAGCAGCTTAGGGGAGGTTCGGGAGACCCAGTACTTC. This chain joins TRBV5-1 and TRBJ2-5, with a weak D call TRBD2 (6 bases). There are 14 residues in the CDR3. Germline values: CDR1 SGHRS, CDR2 YFSETQ. Trimming stripped 2 bases from V and 5 bases from J, with 13 bases between.

This clone was detected only once. The V gene is TRBV5-1, the J gene TRBJ1-1; 9 positions match TRBD1. The CDR3 loop spans 13 amino acids. J lost 10 bases, V lost 5 bases, and 9 bases had no gene match. Germline CDR1 is SGHRS and CDR2 is YFSETQ. CDR3 protein: CASSQGQGGAAFF. In DNA, the CDR3 is TGCGCCAGCAGTCAGGGACAGGGAGGGGCAGCTTTCTTT.

V gene TRBV30 combines with J gene TRBJ1-4, with unresolved D. The ends were cut back, 2 bases at V and 7 bases at J, with 11 bases in the middle. The CDR3 length is 13 residues. Germline V gene sequence: CDR1 GTSNPN, CDR2 SVGIG (reference sequence). CDR3 loop: CAWSPGLTEKLFF. The CDR3 DNA sequence: TGTGCCTGGAGTCCTGGGTTAACTGAAAAACTGTTTTTT.

The CDR3 DNA reads as TGCAGCGTTGAATATAGCAGCGCCCCGAATTATGGCTACACCTTC. Translated: CSVEYSSAPNYGYTF. The chain employs TRBV29-1 and TRBJ1-2; no firm D call. The germline V and J ends were trimmed by 2 bases and 5 bases, with 18 bases remaining between them. The length of the CDR3 is 15 residues. CDR1 and CDR2 (germline): SQVTM, ANQGSEA.

The chain links TRBV7-2 to TRBJ2-7, with D maybe TRBD1 (6 bases). Germline lookup yields CDR1 SGHTA and CDR2 FQGNSA. The V end was cut by 1 base, the J end by 2 bases, with 12 bases between. This CDR3 has 15 amino acids. CDR3 in amino acids: CASSLGAGATYEQYF. CDR3 bases: TGTGCCAGCAGCTTAGGGGCAGGGGCCACCTACGAGCAGTACTTC.

The chain combines TRBV5-1 with TRBJ1-1; 9 positions agree with TRBD1. This CDR3 contains 15 residues. The germline CDR1 and CDR2 sequences are SGHRS and YFSETQ. V was clipped by 0 bases and J by 7 bases; unmatched bases: 7. The CDR3 nucleotides are TGCGCCAGCAGCTTGGATGGACAGGGGCGGATTGAAGCTTTCTTT. Its protein is CASSLDGQGRIEAFF. Looking up the rest from reference TRBV5-1 and TRBJ1-1 gives the full variable domain: KAGVTQTPRYLIKTRGQQVTLSCSPISGHRSVSWYQQTPGQGLQFLFEYFSETQRNKGNFPGRFSGRQFSNSRSEMNVSTLELGDSALYLCASSLDGQGRIEAFFGQGTRLTVV.

The rearrangement joins TRBV30 to TRBJ1-4, with D possibly being TRBD1 (5 bases). The CDR3 runs 17 residues. Trimming took 7 bases from V and 0 from J, leaving 21 bases between them. CDR1 and CDR2 (germline): GTSNPN, SVGIG (reference sequence). CDR3 protein: CALHTGKSLATNEKLFF. CDR3 DNA sequence: TGTGCCTTACATACAGGAAAGAGCCTTGCAACTAATGAAAAACTGTTTTTT.

Points on this clone: This may come from a read error, since a much larger clone is one base off. The chain uses TRBV4-1 and TRBJ1-4; 9 bases agree with TRBD1. This CDR3 is built from 14 residues. V shed 4 bases and J 8 bases; nucleotides not matched to a gene: 5. Germline CDR1 and CDR2: MGHRA and YSYEKL. The DNA of the CDR3 is TGCGCCAGCAGCCCGGGACAGGGAACGGAAAAACTGTTTTTT. It yields the protein CASSPGQGTEKLFF.

The V gene is TRBV28, the J gene TRBJ2-2; a weak D match, TRBD2 (6 bases). This CDR3 region has 16 residues. The germline gives CDR1 MDHEN, CDR2 SYDVKM. V shed 4 bases and J shed 6 bases, with 18 bases lying between them. Written as DNA, the CDR3 is TGTGCCAGCAGTTCCGGTGGACTGGGGGGTCCCGGGGAGCTGTTTTTT. Translated: CASSSGGLGGPGELFF.

The rearrangement links TRBV4-1 to TRBJ1-6; 10 nucleotides align to TRBD1. The CDR3 sequence is 15 residues long. Germline CDR1 is MGHRA and CDR2 is YSYEKL. Trimming cost V 3 bases and J 9 bases; bases outside gene matches: 5. CDR3 nucleotide sequence: TGCGCCAGCAGCCATGCCCGGGACAGGGGTTCACCCCTCCACTTT. It codes for CASSHARDRGSPLHF.

The chain is built from TRBV29-1 and TRBJ2-2, with D uncertain. The V end lost 7 bases, the J end lost 3 bases, and 6 bases lay between the germline ends. In germline, CDR1 is SQVTM, CDR2 ANQGSEA. CDR3 length equals 11 residues. For the CDR3, the DNA is TGCAGCGGTGGTTACACCGGGGAGCTGTTTTTT. This codes for CSGGYTGELFF.

CDR3 bases: TGTGCCAGCAGGAACCAGGAAAACTATGGCTACACCTTC. Protein product: CASRNQENYGYTF. The chain has TRBV2 and TRBJ1-2; D not certain. Between the trimmed V and J ends, which lost 6 bases and 2 bases, there was a span of 10 bases. The CDR3 sequence is 13 residues long. Germline assignment: CDR1 SNHLY and CDR2 FYNNEI. Based on the CDR3 plus reference TRBV2 and TRBJ1-2, the full variable domain is EPEVTQTPSHQVTQMGQEVILRCVPISNHLYFYWYRQILGQKVEFLVSFYNNEISEKSEIFDDQFSVERPDGSNFTLKIRSTKLEDSAMYFCASRNQENYGYTFGSGTRLTVV.

V gene TRBV5-8 combines with J gene TRBJ2-2; D unresolved. Per the germline V gene, CDR1 is SGHTS and CDR2 is YDEGEE. V was cut by 6 bases and J by 0 bases, with 18 bases left in between. The length of the CDR3 is 17 residues. The CDR3 DNA follows: TGTGCCAGCACCAAAGGAGACGGACCCCCGAACACCGGGGAGCTGTTTTTT. Translation: CASTKGDGPPNTGELFF.

The gene calls are TRBV5-1 and TRBJ2-7; tentatively, D is TRBD2 (6 bases). The CDR3 extends over 13 amino acids. The germline CDR1 and CDR2 sequences are SGHRS and YFSETQ. V lost 5 bases to trimming and J lost 6 bases, with 15 bases between them. For the CDR3, the DNA is TGCGCCAGCAGTTTGACTAGTCGAACCGAGCAGTACTTC. It is translated as CASSLTSRTEQYF. The full variable domain, in which reference TRBV5-1 and TRBJ2-7 provide the parts outside the CDR3, is KAGVTQTPRYLIKTRGQQVTLSCSPISGHRSVSWYQQTPGQGLQFLFEYFSETQRNKGNFPGRFSGRQFSNSRSEMNVSTLELGDSALYLCASSLTSRTEQYFGPGTRLTVT.

V and J are TRBV2 and TRBJ2-1, with D unresolved. The CDR3 is made up of 14 amino acids. Germline CDR1 and CDR2: SNHLY and FYNNEI. The V and J ends lost 2 bases and 1 base respectively, with 6 bases between them. CDR3 in amino acids: CASSENVSYNEQFF. In nucleotides, the CDR3 is TGTGCCAGCAGTGAAAATGTTTCCTACAATGAGCAGTTCTTC.